The 27 T cell receptor beta chains reported below all come from one sample, sequenced in a study of graft-versus-host responses after intestinal transplantation. Antigens of these TCRs are unknown. TCRdb's copy holds only in-frame clones and misses some; the assay was immunoSEQ multiplex PCR. Among 80,000 to 100,000 clones, more than 85% were seen once, and the ten largest hold around 0.17%. The specimen comprised unstimulated CD4+ T cells sorted from spleen or lymph node cells, sampled before intestinal transplant. The receptors were sampled from a human donor who received an intestinal transplant.

The chain is built from TRBV19 and TRBJ2-1; 11 nucleotides agree with TRBD2. Germline V gene lookup returns CDR1 LNHDA and CDR2 SQIVND (reference sequence). The CDR3 is made up of 14 amino acids. V was pared by 3 bases and J by 7 bases, with 2 bases of the junction left unmatched. CDR3 nucleotides: TGTGCCAGTAGTATGTCTAGCGGGAGGAATGAGCAGTTCTTC. This codes for CASSMSSGRNEQFF.

The CDR3 DNA follows: TGTGCCAGTAGGAACCGACAGGGGTACAATGAGCAGTTCTTC. Translated: CASRNRQGYNEQFF. The V and J genes are TRBV19 and TRBJ2-1; TRBD1 aligns across 8 bases. The CDR3 loop spans 14 amino acids. Germline CDR1 reads LNHDA; CDR2 reads SQIVND (reference sequence). Trimming took 6 bases from V and 4 from J; bases not matched to a gene: 5.

CDR3 nucleotides: TGTGCCAGCAGTTACGGGGCTAGGAATGAGCAGTTCTTC. It translates to CASSYGARNEQFF. The chain couples TRBV6-5 to TRBJ2-1; a possible D gene is TRBD1 (5 bases). Trimming shortened V by 2 bases and J by 7 bases, and 9 bases separated the two germline ends. CDR3 length: 13 residues. Germline assignment: CDR1 MNHEY and CDR2 SVGAGI.

V is TRBV6-4 and J is TRBJ2-1; 7 positions match TRBD2. Germline CDR1 is MRHNA and CDR2 is SNTAGT. V shed 6 bases and J 7 bases; nucleotides not matched to a gene: 12. The CDR3 totals 15 residues. This CDR3 reads CASSPRRLARNEQFF. The CDR3 region has the DNA TGTGCCAGCAGCCCCAGGCGACTAGCTCGAAATGAGCAGTTCTTC.

A single count supports this clone. This chain connects TRBV6-1 to TRBJ2-6; TRBD2 might be the D (5 bases). The V end lost 6 bases, the J end lost 1 base, and 10 bases lay between the germline ends. The CDR3 covers 15 residues. CDR1 and CDR2 (germline): MNHNS, SASEGT. The CDR3, as DNA: TGTGCCAGCAGCCCTAGCCTATCTGGGGCCAACGTCCTGACTTTC. This encodes CASSPSLSGANVLTF.

The J gene is TRBJ2-3, the V gene TRBV5-1, with a possible D match to TRBD1 (5 bases). The CDR3 is 16 residues long. Germline CDR1 and CDR2: SGHRS and YFSETQ. Trimming took 4 bases from V and 7 from J, leaving 22 bases between them. As DNA, the CDR3 is TGCGCCAGCAGCCTTGACGGAGACAGCGTGGTTAATACGCAGTATTTT. Translated, it gives CASSLDGDSVVNTQYF.

This chain links TRBV6-6 with TRBJ2-5; a weak D match, TRBD2 (5 bases). Germline-derived CDR1 and CDR2 are MNHNY and SVGAGI (reference sequence). V dropped 4 bases and J dropped 5 bases, with 11 bases sitting between them. The CDR3 consists of 13 residues. As DNA, the CDR3 is TGTGCCAGCAGTTTGGGCGGGTCGGAGACCCAGTACTTC. Its protein is CASSLGGSETQYF.

The gene calls are TRBV6-5 and TRBJ2-2; 7 positions match TRBD2. CDR1 and CDR2 from the germline V gene are MNHEY and SVGAGI. CDR3 size: 14 residues. The V gene end was trimmed by 8 bases and the J gene end by 7 bases; junction bases not matched to a gene: 10. CDR3 coding DNA: TGTGCCAGCTCTTCGGGGAGGGAGCGCGGGGAGCTGTTTTTT. Residues: CASSSGRERGELFF.

This rearrangement joins TRBV4-2 to TRBJ2-1; TRBD2 matches at 11 bases. The CDR3 is 16 residues long. The J segment lost 8 bases and the V segment lost 0 bases, leaving 6 bases of the junction unmatched. CDR1 and CDR2 (germline): LGHNA, YNFKEQ. The CDR3 DNA reads TGTGCCAGCAGCCAAGATTTCACTAGCGGGGGCGATGAGCAGTTCTTC. It yields the protein CASSQDFTSGGDEQFF.

The genes are TRBV2 and TRBJ2-7; D is perhaps TRBD2 (5 bases). In germline, CDR1 is SNHLY, CDR2 FYNNEI. The length of the CDR3 is 12 residues. Trimming removed 4 bases at V and 3 bases at J, with 7 bases between. The CDR3 sequence: CASSADFYEQYF. In DNA form, the CDR3 reads TGTGCCAGCAGTGCGGACTTCTACGAGCAGTACTTC.

V gene TRBV29-1 combines with J gene TRBJ2-7, with 12 nucleotides matching TRBD1. Trimming took 4 bases from V and 4 from J; bases not matched to a gene: 5. This CDR3 is 14 amino acids long. Per the germline V gene, CDR1 is SQVTM and CDR2 is ANQGSEA. The CDR3: CSVVPGQGAYEQYF. The CDR3 region has the DNA TGCAGCGTTGTGCCGGGACAGGGGGCATACGAGCAGTACTTC.

The chain uses TRBV10-3 and TRBJ2-3; 7 positions agree with TRBD1. Germline lookup yields CDR1 ENHRY and CDR2 SYGVKD. V shed 4 bases, J shed 3 bases, and the junction held 4 bases outside the gene matches. The CDR3 is 14 amino acids. CDR3 residues: CAISGQGKTDTQYF. In nucleotides, the CDR3 is TGTGCCATCAGTGGACAGGGTAAAACAGATACGCAGTATTTT.

The V gene is TRBV11-2, the J gene TRBJ1-4; 7 nucleotides line up with TRBD1. The CDR3 is made up of 16 amino acids. V lost 3 bases, J lost 2 bases, and 6 bases stayed unmatched. CDR1 and CDR2 (germline): SGHAT, FQNNGV. The CDR3 nucleotides read TGTGCCAGCAGCTTCGGTGACAGGGTTACTAATGAAAAACTGTTTTTT. Protein: CASSFGDRVTNEKLFF.

The rearrangement links TRBV7-9 to TRBJ1-2, with 10 bases matching TRBD1. The CDR3 consists of 16 residues. Germline lookup yields CDR1 SEHNR and CDR2 FQNEAQ (reference sequence). Unmatched junction bases numbered 7, after V lost 2 bases and J lost 4 bases. This CDR3 reads CASSLIGTGEVYGYTF. CDR3 DNA sequence: TGTGCCAGCAGCTTAATCGGGACAGGGGAGGTCTATGGCTACACCTTC.

The chain has TRBV27 and TRBJ2-1, with TRBD2 identical over 7 bases. J lost 4 bases, V lost 6 bases, and 9 bases had no gene match. From germline, CDR1 is MNHEY and CDR2 SMNVEV (reference sequence). The CDR3 loop spans 15 amino acids. The DNA of the CDR3 is TGTGCCAGCAGGCCGGTGGGGGGGGGTTACAATGAGCAGTTCTTC. Its protein product is CASRPVGGGYNEQFF.

The chain carries TRBV30 and TRBJ1-2; TRBD1 aligns across 10 bases. CDR1 is GTSNPN and CDR2 is SVGIG in the germline V gene (reference sequence). This CDR3 is built from 14 residues. The V and J ends lost 4 bases and 8 bases, in that order; junction bases with no gene match: 10. DNA of the CDR3: TGTGCCTGGACGGGGACAGGGGTTTTATGGGGCTACACCTTC. Amino acid sequence: CAWTGTGVLWGYTF. Complete variable domain (other parts from reference TRBV30 and TRBJ1-2): SQTIHQWPATLVQPVGSPLSLECTVEGTSNPNLYWYRQAAGRGLQLLFYSVGIGQISSEVPQNLSASRPQDRQFILSSKKLLLSDSGFYLCAWTGTGVLWGYTFGSGTRLTVV.

The chain is built from TRBV9 and TRBJ2-3; D ambiguous. V dropped 0 bases and J dropped 2 bases, with 7 bases sitting between them. Germline V gives CDR1 SGDLS, CDR2 YYNGEE. The CDR3 length is 14 residues. CDR3 sequence reads: CASSVDSYTDTQYF. The CDR3 DNA follows: TGTGCCAGCAGCGTAGACAGCTACACAGATACGCAGTATTTT. Using reference TRBV9 and TRBJ2-3 for the parts outside the CDR3, the full variable domain is DSGVTQTPKHLITATGQRVTLRCSPRSGDLSVYWYQQSLDQGLQFLIQYYNGEERAKGNILERFSAQQFPDLHSELNLSSLELGDSALYFCASSVDSYTDTQYFGPGTRLTVL.

This clone was recorded a few times. The CDR3 here is CASSTRTGPGTIYF. The CDR3 DNA follows: TGCGCCAGCAGCACCCGGACAGGGCCAGGCACCATATATTTT. This rearrangement joins TRBV4-3 to TRBJ1-3; TRBD1 matches at 8 bases. Per germline, CDR1 LGHNA and CDR2 YSLEER. This CDR3 contains 14 residues. With 5 bases clipped from V and 9 bases from J, the junction kept 9 bases outside the gene matches.

The V gene is TRBV19, the J gene TRBJ1-5, with 8 bases matching TRBD1. Germline V gene sequence: CDR1 LNHDA, CDR2 SQIVND (reference sequence). This CDR3 is built from 15 residues. After removal of 3 bases from V and 7 bases from J, the junction contained 8 bases not matched to a gene. The CDR3 protein is CASSIGTGRHQPQHF. The DNA for the CDR3 is TGTGCCAGTAGTATCGGGACAGGCCGGCACCAGCCCCAGCATTTT. The full variable domain, completed using reference TRBV19 and TRBJ1-5, is DGGITQSPKYLFRKEGQNVTLSCEQNLNHDAMYWYRQDPGQGLRLIYYSQIVNDFQKGDIAEGYSVSREKKESFPLTVTSAQKNPTAFYLCASSIGTGRHQPQHFGDGTRLSIL.

The chain is built from TRBV30 and TRBJ1-2; 7 bases fit TRBD1. This CDR3 spans 14 amino acids. CDR1 and CDR2 (germline): GTSNPN, SVGIG (reference sequence). The V and J ends lost 0 bases and 7 bases, in that order; junction bases with no gene match: 8. The CDR3 sequence is CAWSVQEGAVGYTF. As DNA, the CDR3 is TGTGCCTGGAGTGTACAGGAGGGGGCGGTTGGCTACACCTTC.

The chain is built from TRBV19 and TRBJ1-6; TRBD1 matches 9 bases. The CDR3 loop spans 14 amino acids. Germline V gene lookup returns CDR1 LNHDA and CDR2 SQIVND (reference sequence). V lost 6 bases, J lost 12 bases, and 9 bases stayed unmatched. The CDR3 sequence is CASRETGGTGPLHF. As DNA, the CDR3 is TGTGCCAGTAGGGAGACAGGGGGGACCGGACCCCTCCACTTT.

The J gene is TRBJ1-1, the V gene TRBV5-1; D possibly corresponds to TRBD1 (5 bases). The germline V gene encodes CDR1 SGHRS and CDR2 YFSETQ. This CDR3 spans 14 amino acids. Trimming left V 2 bases short and J 4 bases short, with 12 bases between. This chain's CDR3 is CASSFEGVSTEAFF. The CDR3 nucleotides are TGCGCCAGCAGCTTTGAAGGGGTGAGCACTGAAGCTTTCTTT.

The CDR3 here is CASSPRGEGYGYTF. The CDR3, as DNA: TGTGCCAGCTCACCGCGAGGAGAGGGCTATGGCTACACCTTC. The chain links TRBV18 to TRBJ1-2; D call uncertain. From germline, CDR1 is KGHSH and CDR2 LQKENI. Trimming pared 3 bases from V and 4 bases from J, leaving 12 bases between. The CDR3 runs 14 residues.

The J gene is TRBJ1-1, the V gene TRBV29-1; D might be TRBD1 (6 bases). Germline V lookup: CDR1 SQVTM, CDR2 ANQGSEA. The CDR3 has 13 amino acids. Between the trimmed V and J ends, which lost 7 bases and 4 bases, there was a span of 16 bases. CDR3 region: CSAEKGVATEAFF. For the CDR3, the DNA is TGCAGCGCCGAAAAGGGGGTCGCCACTGAAGCTTTCTTT. Full variable domain (outside the CDR3, taken from reference TRBV29-1 and TRBJ1-1): SAVISQKPSRDICQRGTSLTIQCQVDSQVTMMFWYRQQPGQSLTLIATANQGSEATYESGFVIDKFPISRPNLTFSTLTVSNMSPEDSSIYLCSAEKGVATEAFFGQGTRLTVV.

DNA for the CDR3: TGTGCCAGCGGCCATAGCAATCAGCCCCAGCATTTT. It is translated as CASGHSNQPQHF. The chain joins TRBV6-1 to TRBJ1-5; the D is unclear. The CDR3 covers 12 residues. Trimming left V 8 bases short and J 0 bases short, with 5 bases between. Germline V gives CDR1 MNHNS, CDR2 SASEGT.

The chain carries TRBV27 and TRBJ2-2; 9 bases agree with TRBD2. The CDR3 spans 14 residues. The germline V gene has CDR1 MNHEY and CDR2 SMNVEV (reference sequence). Unmatched junction bases numbered 5, after V lost 7 bases and J lost 5 bases. The CDR3: CASNLLAGTGELFF. The DNA of the CDR3 is TGTGCCAGCAATCTGCTAGCGGGAACCGGGGAGCTGTTTTTT.

The chain recombines TRBV28 with TRBJ2-7; 9 nucleotides align to TRBD1. The CDR3 totals 19 residues. Germline lookup yields CDR1 MDHEN and CDR2 SYDVKM. V gave up 7 bases and J gave up 0 bases; unmatched junction bases: 19. CDR3: CASTPRIPWTGESSYEQYF. The CDR3 bases are TGTGCCAGCACTCCACGGATACCTTGGACAGGGGAGAGCTCCTACGAGCAGTACTTC.